The 5 T cell receptor beta chains below were found in one sample sequenced in a study of blood T cell repertoires in COVID-19. The repertoire was sequenced with immunoSEQ multiplex PCR; TCRdb's copy has only in-frame clones and lacks some. This repertoire shows a few hundred thousand clones, under 90% found once; its top ten account for more than 9.5%. Sample: peripheral blood. The receptor source for this set is a young woman with COVID-19, enrolled during active disease.

The J gene is TRBJ1-5, the V gene TRBV27; 8 bases map to TRBD1. J was trimmed by 2 bases and V by 5 bases; bases with no gene match: 8. The CDR3 contains 16 residues. Germline CDR1 reads MNHEY; CDR2 reads SMNVEV (reference sequence). The CDR3 is CASSTYGQGGNQPQHF. DNA of the CDR3: TGTGCCAGCAGTACTTACGGACAGGGAGGCAATCAGCCCCAGCATTTT.

The chain links TRBV27 to TRBJ1-1; no clear D. This CDR3 comprises 15 residues. V was clipped by 2 bases and J by 1 base, with 11 bases between them. Germline V CDR1 and CDR2: MNHEY, SMNVEV (reference sequence). CDR3 sequence (DNA): TGTGCCAGCAGTTTAGTGCGACAAAGGAACACTGAAGCTTTCTTT. Its protein is CASSLVRQRNTEAFF.

The chain is built from TRBV7-2 and TRBJ1-2, with a possible D match to TRBD1 (5 bases). Germline V gene data show CDR1 as SGHTA and CDR2 as FQGNSA. The CDR3 is 15 residues long. Trimming took off 1 base at V and 4 bases at J, with 13 bases between the two ends. The CDR3 DNA reads TGTGCCAGCAGCTTAGGGGGCATTCTCTCCTATGGCTACACCTTC. Translated: CASSLGGILSYGYTF.

The chain uses TRBV20-1 and TRBJ1-4; D is ambiguous. The CDR3 is made up of 10 amino acids. Deletions cut 3 bases from V and 13 bases from J, with 9 bases between. CDR1 DFQATT and CDR2 SNEGSKA come from the germline V gene (reference sequence). The CDR3 spells CSARTGRLFF. The CDR3 DNA reads TGCAGTGCTAGGACCGGGAGACTGTTTTTT.

The V and J genes are TRBV5-1 and TRBJ1-2; a possible D gene is TRBD1 (5 bases). From germline, CDR1 is SGHRS and CDR2 YFSETQ. V lost 2 bases to trimming and J lost 2 bases, with 13 bases between them. This CDR3 comprises 15 residues. This chain's CDR3 is CASSLLAGDNYGYTF. Here the CDR3 DNA reads TGCGCCAGCAGCTTATTGGCGGGGGACAACTATGGCTACACCTTC.